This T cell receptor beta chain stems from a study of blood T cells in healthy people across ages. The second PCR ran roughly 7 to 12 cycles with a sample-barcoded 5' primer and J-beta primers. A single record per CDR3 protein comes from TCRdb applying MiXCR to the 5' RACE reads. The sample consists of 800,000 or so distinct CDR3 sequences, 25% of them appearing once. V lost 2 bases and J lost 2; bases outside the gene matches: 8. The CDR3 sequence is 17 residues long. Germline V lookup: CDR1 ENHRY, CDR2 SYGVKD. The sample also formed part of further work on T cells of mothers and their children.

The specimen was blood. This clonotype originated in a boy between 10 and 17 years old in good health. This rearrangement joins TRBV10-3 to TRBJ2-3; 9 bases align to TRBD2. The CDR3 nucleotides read TGTGCCATCAGTGAGGGGTTTAGCGGGGGCTACACAGATACGCAGTATTTT. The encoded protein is CAISEGFSGGYTDTQYF.